Listed here are 31 T cell receptor beta chains from one sample, sequenced in a study of T-cell reconstitution after alpha-beta-depleted transplantation in children. A TCRbeta library incorporating unique molecular identifiers was prepared. Via MiXCR, TCRdb re-called the PCR reads, giving one row per CDR3 protein. This table holds around 580,000 distinct CDR3 sequences, about a quarter found once. This specimen was PBMCs, taken before TCRalphabeta/CD19-depleted stem cell transplant. These TCRs come from a boy under three years old with Wiskott-Aldrich syndrome, due to receive a stem cell transplant.

The chain carries TRBV20-1 and TRBJ2-1; a weak D match, TRBD2 (6 bases). Looked up from germline, CDR1 is DFQATT and CDR2 is SNEGSKA (reference sequence). The CDR3 has 14 residues. The germline V and J ends were trimmed by 4 bases and 2 bases, with 12 bases remaining between them. CDR3 nucleotides: TGCAGTGCTACTAGACTAGTAACCTACAATGAGCAGTTCTTC. This sequence encodes CSATRLVTYNEQFF.

This sequence joins TRBV5-1 and TRBJ2-3; D may be TRBD2 (5 bases). Germline CDR1 SGHRS, CDR2 YFSETQ. The CDR3 is 13 residues long. Deletions cut 6 bases from V and 0 bases from J, with 8 bases between. Here the CDR3 DNA reads TGCGCCAGCATTGGACTCAGCACAGATACGCAGTATTTT. Its protein product is CASIGLSTDTQYF.

This clonotype has a handful of counts. The CDR3 sequence: CASSSRGSTDTQYF. CDR3 nucleotide sequence: TGCGCCAGCAGCTCACGGGGGAGCACAGATACGCAGTATTTT. J is TRBJ2-3 and V is TRBV5-1, with D perhaps TRBD2 (6 bases). V was pared by 3 bases and J by 0 bases, with 8 bases between. CDR1 SGHRS and CDR2 YFSETQ come from the germline V gene. The CDR3 is 14 amino acids. The variable domain in full, completed from reference TRBV5-1 and TRBJ2-3, reads KAGVTQTPRYLIKTRGQQVTLSCSPISGHRSVSWYQQTPGQGLQFLFEYFSETQRNKGNFPGRFSGRQFSNSRSEMNVSTLELGDSALYLCASSSRGSTDTQYFGPGTRLTVL.

This clonotype appeared once. The chain links TRBV20-1 to TRBJ2-2; 12 nucleotides line up with TRBD2. This CDR3 is built from 15 residues. Germline V gene lookup returns CDR1 DFQATT and CDR2 SNEGSKA (reference sequence). The J segment lost 6 bases and the V segment lost 5 bases, leaving 7 bases of the junction unmatched. The CDR3 bases are TGCAGTGCTCGGGCTAGCGGGAGGGGCGCCGGGGAGCTGTTTTTT. Protein: CSARASGRGAGELFF.

The genes are TRBV29-1 and TRBJ2-1, with 7 bases aligning to TRBD2. Germline-derived CDR1 and CDR2 are SQVTM and ANQGSEA. V lost 1 base and J lost 4; bases outside the gene matches: 7. The CDR3 covers 15 residues. CDR3 sequence reads: CSVEGSAGPYNEQFF. In DNA form, the CDR3 reads TGCAGCGTTGAAGGGTCAGCGGGACCGTACAATGAGCAGTTCTTC.

This chain uses TRBV5-1 with TRBJ2-7; D unresolved. V was shortened by 4 bases and J by 2 bases, with 13 bases between the two germline ends. The germline V gene encodes CDR1 SGHRS and CDR2 YFSETQ. The CDR3 covers 14 residues. The CDR3 reads CASSRAVGPYEQYF. DNA of the CDR3: TGCGCCAGCAGCCGCGCGGTGGGCCCCTACGAGCAGTACTTC.

The sample holds a few counts of this clonotype. Written as DNA, the CDR3 is TGTGCCAGCGGGACAACGAACACCGGGGAGCTGTTTTTT. It is translated as CASGTTNTGELFF. The chain combines TRBV6-1 with TRBJ2-2; D is possibly TRBD1 (6 bases). Trimming cost V 8 bases and J 0 bases, with 7 bases left between them. The CDR3 has 13 amino acids. Germline values: CDR1 MNHNS, CDR2 SASEGT.

The V call is TRBV28, the J call TRBJ2-3; 7 bases agree with TRBD1. This CDR3 is built from 13 residues. Per the germline V gene, CDR1 is MDHEN and CDR2 is SYDVKM. V was clipped by 8 bases and J by 3 bases; unmatched bases: 5. CDR3 nucleotide sequence: TGTGCCAGCCGGGACAGTCGGACAGATACGCAGTATTTT. It encodes CASRDSRTDTQYF.

This chain joins TRBV12-3 or TRBV12-4 and TRBJ2-4, with 12 bases that match TRBD2. V gave up 6 bases and J gave up 11 bases; unmatched junction bases: 8. The CDR3 runs 14 residues. The CDR3 sequence: CASSPLAGGPLQYF. The DNA for the CDR3 is TGTGCCAGCAGCCCCCTAGCGGGAGGGCCCCTTCAGTACTTC.

A single count supports this clonotype. The chain has TRBV7-8 and TRBJ2-5, with unresolved D. Germline loops: CDR1 SGHVS, CDR2 FQNEAQ. Trimming stripped 6 bases from V and 1 base from J, with 9 bases between. The CDR3 runs 13 residues. The CDR3 nucleotides read TGTGCCAGCAGGCGACGGATCCAAGAGACCCAGTACTTC. Translated, it gives CASRRRIQETQYF.

The genes are TRBV27 and TRBJ1-6, with TRBD1 as a possible D gene (6 bases). The CDR3 contains 15 residues. The V end lost 7 bases, the J end lost 5 bases, and 15 bases lay between the germline ends. Germline values: CDR1 MNHEY, CDR2 SMNVEV (reference sequence). The CDR3: CASTRGQFHNSPLHF. The CDR3 DNA follows: TGTGCCAGCACCAGAGGACAGTTCCATAATTCACCCCTCCACTTT.

This clonotype came up a few times. The gene calls are TRBV5-1 and TRBJ1-1; D is ambiguous. V was cut by 0 bases and J by 5 bases, with 11 bases left in between. Looked up from germline, CDR1 is SGHRS and CDR2 is YFSETQ. CDR3 length: 14 amino acids. This CDR3 is CASSLDSAGTEAFF. CDR3 nucleotide sequence: TGCGCCAGCAGCTTGGACTCAGCGGGGACTGAAGCTTTCTTT.

In this sample, this clonotype turned up a few times. The rearrangement links TRBV29-1 to TRBJ2-5, with 10 bases fitting TRBD1. CDR1 SQVTM and CDR2 ANQGSEA come from the germline V gene. V shed 6 bases and J 6 bases; nucleotides not matched to a gene: 7. The CDR3 is 13 amino acids. Written as DNA, the CDR3 is TGCAGCGTCTCGGACAGGGGGTATAAGACCCAGTACTTC. Its translation is CSVSDRGYKTQYF.

The rearrangement links TRBV4-1 to TRBJ1-5, with 7 bases identical to TRBD1. The CDR3 has 13 amino acids. Germline assignment: CDR1 MGHRA and CDR2 YSYEKL. V shed 4 bases and J 6 bases; nucleotides not matched to a gene: 3. The CDR3 loop reads CASSRNRGQPQHF. In nucleotides, the CDR3 is TGCGCCAGCAGCCGAAACAGGGGTCAGCCCCAGCATTTT.

The chain carries TRBV4-1 and TRBJ1-4, with a possible D match to TRBD1 (6 bases). Germline values: CDR1 MGHRA, CDR2 YSYEKL. Trimming removed 1 base from V and 8 bases from J, with 14 bases in between. The CDR3 is 15 amino acids. The CDR3 sequence: CASSQGPGAEEKLFF. In DNA, the CDR3 is TGCGCCAGCAGCCAAGGGCCAGGGGCGGAGGAAAAACTGTTTTTT.

The chain is built from TRBV12-5 and TRBJ1-1; a weak D match, TRBD1 (6 bases). Germline V gives CDR1 LGHNT, CDR2 FRNRAP. Trimming pared 3 bases from V and 4 bases from J, leaving 9 bases between. CDR3 length: 13 residues. Here the CDR3 reads CASGFSDSTEAFF. As DNA, the CDR3 is TGTGCTAGTGGTTTTTCGGACAGCACTGAAGCTTTCTTT.

The J gene is TRBJ2-3, the V gene TRBV10-3, with 7 bases fitting TRBD2. V was clipped by 6 bases and J by 1 base; unmatched bases: 10. The CDR3 has 16 residues. Germline values: CDR1 ENHRY, CDR2 SYGVKD. The CDR3 coding sequence is TGTGCCATCAGCGATGGGCCTAGCGGACGCACAGATACGCAGTATTTT. Translating it yields CAISDGPSGRTDTQYF.

The rearrangement uses TRBV28 and TRBJ2-3, with 10 bases that match TRBD2. The germline CDR1 and CDR2 sequences are MDHEN and SYDVKM. The length of the CDR3 is 16 residues. V gave up 5 bases and J gave up 2 bases; unmatched junction bases: 7. The CDR3 protein is CASSTWGLAITDTQYF. Written as DNA, the CDR3 is TGTGCCAGCAGTACCTGGGGACTAGCGATCACAGATACGCAGTATTTT.

V and J are TRBV6-1 and TRBJ2-5; no clear D gene. The germline CDR1 and CDR2 sequences are MNHNS and SASEGT. CDR3 length equals 14 residues. V was cut by 4 bases and J by 1 base, with 10 bases left in between. CDR3 nucleotides: TGTGCCAGCAGTGCAGGAGCGCCCCAAGAGACCCAGTACTTC. This encodes CASSAGAPQETQYF.

The chain couples TRBV7-2 to TRBJ2-7, with 14 bases lining up with TRBD2. In germline, CDR1 is SGHTA, CDR2 FQGNSA. The junction had 1 base not matched to a gene; V was cut back by 0 bases and J by 0 bases. The CDR3 covers 17 residues. In nucleotides, the CDR3 is TGTGCCAGCAGCTTAGCCGGACTAGCGGGAGGCTCCTACGAGCAGTACTTC. Residues: CASSLAGLAGGSYEQYF.

V usage is TRBV7-8 and J usage is TRBJ1-1; TRBD1 is a possible D gene (5 bases). CDR1 and CDR2 (germline): SGHVS, FQNEAQ. The CDR3 covers 15 residues. The ends were cut back, 5 bases at V and 4 bases at J, with 17 bases in the middle. CDR3 nucleotide sequence: TGTGCCAGCAGCACCGGGAGGGGAGTGAGCACTGAAGCTTTCTTT. Its protein is CASSTGRGVSTEAFF.

This clonotype has at least ten counts. The chain employs TRBV5-1 and TRBJ2-7, with TRBD2 matching 7 bases. CDR1 and CDR2 (germline): SGHRS, YFSETQ. The CDR3 sequence is 15 residues long. V lost 4 bases to trimming and J lost 0 bases; unmatched junction nucleotides: 7. The CDR3 sequence is CASSPGGGSSYEQYF. As DNA, the CDR3 is TGCGCCAGCAGCCCCGGCGGGGGAAGCTCCTACGAGCAGTACTTC.

This clonotype showed up just a few times. The rearrangement uses TRBV2 and TRBJ1-1, with D unclear. Trimming pared 4 bases from V and 7 bases from J, leaving 7 bases between. The CDR3 has 11 residues. Germline values: CDR1 SNHLY, CDR2 FYNNEI. As DNA, the CDR3 is TGTGCCAGCAGTGTTTACGGTGAAGCTTTCTTT. Amino acid sequence: CASSVYGEAFF.

This chain uses TRBV20-1 with TRBJ2-7, with 9 nucleotides matching TRBD2. CDR1 is DFQATT, CDR2 SNEGSKA, per germline (reference sequence). This CDR3 is built from 14 residues. V shed 3 bases, J shed 3 bases, and the junction held 6 bases outside the gene matches. The CDR3 sequence: CSASPPSGDYEQYF. CDR3 DNA: TGCAGTGCTAGTCCGCCTAGCGGGGACTACGAGCAGTACTTC.

This clonotype was detected only once. The J gene is TRBJ1-1, the V gene TRBV5-1; no clear D. V was clipped by 0 bases and J by 2 bases, with 17 bases between them. CDR3 length: 17 amino acids. CDR1 and CDR2 (germline): SGHRS, YFSETQ. CDR3 protein: CASSLDLRTRGNTEAFF. The DNA of the CDR3 is TGCGCCAGCAGCTTGGATCTCAGAACTCGAGGAAACACTGAAGCTTTCTTT.

This clonotype turned up a few times. The chain is built from TRBV13 and TRBJ2-7, with D unclear. Trimming pared 3 bases from V and 0 bases from J, leaving 9 bases between. The CDR3 spans 14 residues. CDR1 PRHDT and CDR2 FYEKMQ come from the germline V gene (reference sequence). This CDR3 reads CASSFRGDSYEQYF. Written as DNA, the CDR3 is TGTGCCAGCAGCTTCCGAGGAGACTCCTACGAGCAGTACTTC.

This chain uses TRBV10-2 with TRBJ2-1; 12 bases fit TRBD2. The V and J ends lost 2 bases and 4 bases, in that order; junction bases with no gene match: 6. Germline V gene lookup returns CDR1 WSHSY and CDR2 SAAADI. This CDR3 has 17 residues. This CDR3 is CASSEPGLAGKYNEQFF. The CDR3 nucleotides read TGCGCCAGCAGTGAGCCTGGACTAGCGGGAAAATACAATGAGCAGTTCTTC.

The chain combines TRBV24-1 with TRBJ2-3; D remains ambiguous. Trimming stripped 4 bases from V and 0 bases from J, with 10 bases between. The CDR3 covers 15 residues. Germline CDR1 is KGHDR and CDR2 is SFDVKD. CDR3 sequence (DNA): TGTGCCACCAGTGAGATCGGAGTTAGCACAGATACGCAGTATTTT. It codes for CATSEIGVSTDTQYF.

The rearrangement joins TRBV5-1 to TRBJ2-1; D tentatively fits TRBD1 or TRBD2 (5 bases each). Trimming took off 7 bases at V and 7 bases at J, with 21 bases between the two ends. The CDR3 sequence is 15 residues long. Germline CDR1 reads SGHRS; CDR2 reads YFSETQ. This chain's CDR3 is CASQSVRGGPNEQFF. The CDR3 DNA sequence: TGCGCCAGCCAGAGCGTCCGGGGCGGTCCTAATGAGCAGTTCTTC.

This clonotype was observed a handful of times. CDR3 sequence: CSANLISCSPNEQFF. The DNA of the CDR3 is TGCAGTGCGAACCTTATTTCATGCTCCCCCAATGAGCAGTTCTTC. The chain carries TRBV20-1 and TRBJ2-1; no clear D gene. Trimming left V 6 bases short and J 6 bases short, with 21 bases between. This CDR3 is built from 15 residues. Germline V gene data show CDR1 as DFQATT and CDR2 as SNEGSKA (reference sequence).

This clonotype was seen a few times. The rearrangement joins TRBV10-3 to TRBJ2-5; D could derive from TRBD1 or TRBD2 (5 bases each). Germline V gene sequence: CDR1 ENHRY, CDR2 SYGVKD. The ends were cut back, 6 bases at V and 5 bases at J, with 19 bases in the middle. CDR3 length: 15 residues. CDR3 region: CAISRSPGEGETQYF. CDR3 DNA: TGTGCCATCAGCCGCAGTCCCGGAGAGGGGGAGACCCAGTACTTC.